What follows is one TCR beta chain and its context. Its antigen is unknown. This sample was included in a study of identical twins. General study points: Invariant populations such as MAIT and iNKT cells could partly muddle zero-insertion analyses.

The CDR3 length is 14 residues. The junction had 8 bases not matched to a gene; V was cut back by 8 bases and J by 4 bases. Germline values: CDR1 KGHSH, CDR2 LQKENI. cDNA carried unique molecular identifiers, and a universal primer site was added by template switching. TCRdb independently ran MiXCR on the 5' RACE reads; one entry per CDR3 protein. The sample consists of 500,000 to 600,000 distinct CDR3 sequences, under 25% of them appearing once. This sample was also put to use in a study of T cells expressing NK-cell markers.

This TCR derives from a woman younger than 35 in good health. The chain links TRBV18 to TRBJ2-1; 7 nucleotides agree with TRBD2. Sequencing was performed on CD4+ T cells sorted from blood. The CDR3 DNA is TGTGCCAGCACCCGACTAGCCGAGTACAATGAGCAGTTCTTC. As protein: CASTRLAEYNEQFF.